This T cell receptor beta chain originates from a study of Tregs in tolerant kidney transplant recipients. Thawed PBMCs were FACS-sorted into unstimulated CD4+CD25+CD127- regulatory T cells, CD4+CD25- non-regulatory cells, CD4 and CD8 cells. Overall study results and limits: Findings come from small patient numbers and require larger validation. Biological reproducibility was not directly addressed in this study. Expanding Tregs on activated donor B cells appeared to best identify donor-specific TCRbeta clones.

Profiled with immunoSEQ multiplex PCR; TCRdb holds only in-frame clones, not every one. The sample has tens of thousands of clones, about four fifths seen once. As for this clone: Antigen specificity is unknown.

The CDR3 extends over 13 amino acids. V was clipped by 4 bases and J by 0 bases, with 6 bases between them. Germline V gives CDR1 MNHEY, CDR2 SVGAGI. The source material was CD4+ T cells from blood. This chain joins TRBV6-5 and TRBJ1-1; unclear D gene. The TCR was taken from a human donor in good health. Here the CDR3 reads CASSSAMNTEAFF. The CDR3 DNA is TGTGCCAGCAGTTCTGCGATGAACACTGAAGCTTTCTTT.